This TCR beta chain appears in the sequencing data of a study of shared clonotypes between healthy human individuals. Here immunoSEQ multiplex PCR was the method, and the copy in TCRdb shows in-frame clones only, minus some. Here the sample spans approximately 110,000 clones, approximately 70% being singletons. CDR3 length: 16 residues. Germline assignment: CDR1 KGHSH and CDR2 LQKENI. Trimming cost V 3 bases and J 1 base; bases outside gene matches: 1. The chain carries TRBV18 and TRBJ1-4, with 11 bases fitting TRBD1. The sequence derives from a woman aged 25 to 45 in good health. The sample consisted of memory CD8+ T cells sorted from blood. The subset here: CD45RO+ cells pooled with CCR7-negative TemRA cells. Here the CDR3 DNA reads TGTGCCAGCTCACCGGGACAGGGGGGAACTAATGAAAAACTGTTTTTT. The encoded protein is CASSPGQGGTNEKLFF.